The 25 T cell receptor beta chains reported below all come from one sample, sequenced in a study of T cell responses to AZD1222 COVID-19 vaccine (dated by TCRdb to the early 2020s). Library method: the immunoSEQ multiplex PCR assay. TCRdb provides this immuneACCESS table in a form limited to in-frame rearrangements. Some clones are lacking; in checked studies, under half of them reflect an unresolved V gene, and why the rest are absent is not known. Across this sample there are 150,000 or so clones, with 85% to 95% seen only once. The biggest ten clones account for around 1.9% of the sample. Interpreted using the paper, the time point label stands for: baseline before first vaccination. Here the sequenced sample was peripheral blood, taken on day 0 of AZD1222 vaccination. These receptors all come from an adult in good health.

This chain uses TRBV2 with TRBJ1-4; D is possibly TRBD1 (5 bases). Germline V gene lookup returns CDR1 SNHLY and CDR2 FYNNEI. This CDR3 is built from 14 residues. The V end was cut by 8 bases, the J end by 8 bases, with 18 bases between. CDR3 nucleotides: TGTGCCAGCCAAGAGTGGGGGGTTAGGGAAAAACTGTTTTTT. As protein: CASQEWGVREKLFF.

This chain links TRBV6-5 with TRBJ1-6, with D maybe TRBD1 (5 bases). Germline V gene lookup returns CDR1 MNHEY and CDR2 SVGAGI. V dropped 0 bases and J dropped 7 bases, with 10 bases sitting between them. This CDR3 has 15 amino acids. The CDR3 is CASSYSMTANSPLHF. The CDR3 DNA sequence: TGTGCCAGCAGTTACTCGATGACAGCCAATTCACCCCTCCACTTT.

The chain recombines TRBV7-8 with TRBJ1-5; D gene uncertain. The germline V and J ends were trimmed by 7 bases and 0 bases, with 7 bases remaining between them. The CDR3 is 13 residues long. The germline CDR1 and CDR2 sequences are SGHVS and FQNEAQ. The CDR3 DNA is TGTGCCAGCACCCCAGGTAGCAATCAGCCCCAGCATTTT. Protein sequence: CASTPGSNQPQHF.

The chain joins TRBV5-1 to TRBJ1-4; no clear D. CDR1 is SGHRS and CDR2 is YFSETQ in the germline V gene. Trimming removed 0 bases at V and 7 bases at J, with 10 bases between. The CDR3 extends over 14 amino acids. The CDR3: CASSLEGSGEKLFF. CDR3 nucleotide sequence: TGCGCCAGCAGCTTGGAAGGAAGCGGTGAAAAACTGTTTTTT. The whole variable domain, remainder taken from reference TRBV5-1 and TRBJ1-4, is KAGVTQTPRYLIKTRGQQVTLSCSPISGHRSVSWYQQTPGQGLQFLFEYFSETQRNKGNFPGRFSGRQFSNSRSEMNVSTLELGDSALYLCASSLEGSGEKLFFGSGTQLSVL.

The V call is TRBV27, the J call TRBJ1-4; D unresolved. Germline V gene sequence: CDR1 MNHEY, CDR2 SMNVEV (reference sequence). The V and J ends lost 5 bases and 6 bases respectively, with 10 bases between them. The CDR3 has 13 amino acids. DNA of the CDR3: TGTGCCAGCAGTCCGAGGCCTTATGAAAAACTGTTTTTT. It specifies CASSPRPYEKLFF. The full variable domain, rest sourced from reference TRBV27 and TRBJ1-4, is EAQVTQNPRYLITVTGKKLTVTCSQNMNHEYMSWYRQDPGLGLRQIYYSMNVEVTDKGDVPEGYKVSRKEKRNFPLILESPSPNQTSLYFCASSPRPYEKLFFGSGTQLSVL.

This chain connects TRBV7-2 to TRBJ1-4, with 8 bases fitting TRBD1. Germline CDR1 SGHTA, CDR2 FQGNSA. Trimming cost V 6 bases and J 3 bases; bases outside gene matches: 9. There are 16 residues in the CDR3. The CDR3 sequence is CASRLTGDGANEKLFF. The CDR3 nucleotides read TGTGCCAGCAGACTGACAGGGGATGGGGCTAATGAAAAACTGTTTTTT.

The CDR3, as DNA: TGTGCCAGCAGTTCGATACAGGCTAGCAATCAGCCCCAGCATTTT. Its protein product is CASSSIQASNQPQHF. The rearrangement joins TRBV27 to TRBJ1-5; TRBD1 might be the D (5 bases). The CDR3 totals 15 residues. Looked up from germline, CDR1 is MNHEY and CDR2 is SMNVEV (reference sequence). The ends were cut back, 4 bases at V and 0 bases at J, with 10 bases in the middle.

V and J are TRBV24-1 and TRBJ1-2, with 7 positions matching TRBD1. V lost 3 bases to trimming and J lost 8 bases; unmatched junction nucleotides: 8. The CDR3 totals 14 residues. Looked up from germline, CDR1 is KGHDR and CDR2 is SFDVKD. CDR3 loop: CATSDGRGVGGYTF. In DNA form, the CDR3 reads TGTGCCACCAGTGATGGCAGGGGGGTCGGGGGCTACACCTTC.

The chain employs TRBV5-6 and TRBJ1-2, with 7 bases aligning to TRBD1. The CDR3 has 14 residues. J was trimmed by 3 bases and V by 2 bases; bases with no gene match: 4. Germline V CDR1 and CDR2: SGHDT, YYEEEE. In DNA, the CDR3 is TGTGCCAGCAGCTTAGTGACAGGGCACTATGGCTACACCTTC. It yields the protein CASSLVTGHYGYTF. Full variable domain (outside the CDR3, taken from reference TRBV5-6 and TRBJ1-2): DAGVTQSPTHLIKTRGQQVTLRCSPKSGHDTVSWYQQALGQGPQFIFQYYEEEERQRGNFPDRFSGHQFPNYSSELNVNALLLGDSALYLCASSLVTGHYGYTFGSGTRLTVV.

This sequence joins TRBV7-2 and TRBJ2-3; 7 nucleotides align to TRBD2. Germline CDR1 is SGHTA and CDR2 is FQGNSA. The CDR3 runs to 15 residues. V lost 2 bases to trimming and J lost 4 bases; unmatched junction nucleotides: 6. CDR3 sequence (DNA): TGTGCCAGCAGCTTACTGGCGGGGGAATCAGATACGCAGTATTTT. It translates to CASSLLAGESDTQYF.

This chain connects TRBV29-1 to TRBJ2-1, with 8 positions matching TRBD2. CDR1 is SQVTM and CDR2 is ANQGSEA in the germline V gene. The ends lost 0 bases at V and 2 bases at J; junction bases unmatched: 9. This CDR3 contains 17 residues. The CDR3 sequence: CSVEEREVEGPYNEQFF. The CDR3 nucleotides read TGCAGCGTTGAAGAGCGGGAGGTGGAAGGCCCCTACAATGAGCAGTTCTTC.

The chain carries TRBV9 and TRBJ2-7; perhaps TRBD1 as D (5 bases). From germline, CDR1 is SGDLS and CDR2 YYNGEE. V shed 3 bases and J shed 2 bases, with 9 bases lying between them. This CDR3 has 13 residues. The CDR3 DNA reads TGTGCCAGCAGCGGGGGCAGTACCTACGAGCAGTACTTC. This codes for CASSGGSTYEQYF.

The CDR3 sequence is CASSPDAGGPGNEQFF. The CDR3 bases are TGTGCCAGCTCACCAGACGCGGGAGGGCCGGGGAATGAGCAGTTCTTC. V usage is TRBV18 and J usage is TRBJ2-1; 9 bases line up with TRBD2. V gave up 2 bases and J gave up 7 bases; unmatched junction bases: 9. The CDR3 runs to 16 residues. Per germline, CDR1 KGHSH and CDR2 LQKENI. Together with reference TRBV18 and TRBJ2-1, the CDR3 gives the full variable domain: NAGVMQNPRHLVRRRGQEARLRCSPMKGHSHVYWYRQLPEEGLKFMVYLQKENIIDESGMPKERFSAEFPKEGPSILRIQQVVRGDSAAYFCASSPDAGGPGNEQFFGPGTRLTVL.

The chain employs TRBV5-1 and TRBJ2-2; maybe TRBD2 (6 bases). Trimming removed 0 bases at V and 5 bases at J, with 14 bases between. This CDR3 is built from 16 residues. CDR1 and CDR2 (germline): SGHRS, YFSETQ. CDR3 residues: CASSLAGGVRTGELFF. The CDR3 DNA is TGCGCCAGCAGCTTGGCTGGCGGGGTGAGAACCGGGGAGCTGTTTTTT. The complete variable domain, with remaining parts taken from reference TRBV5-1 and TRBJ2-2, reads KAGVTQTPRYLIKTRGQQVTLSCSPISGHRSVSWYQQTPGQGLQFLFEYFSETQRNKGNFPGRFSGRQFSNSRSEMNVSTLELGDSALYLCASSLAGGVRTGELFFGEGSRLTVL.

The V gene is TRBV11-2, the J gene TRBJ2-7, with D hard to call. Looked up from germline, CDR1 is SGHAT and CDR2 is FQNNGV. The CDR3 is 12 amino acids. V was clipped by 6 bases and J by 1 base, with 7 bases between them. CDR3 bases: TGTGCCAGCAGTCCAGAATCCTACGAGCAGTACTTC. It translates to CASSPESYEQYF.

The CDR3 protein is CASSISGEGETQYF. The CDR3 coding sequence is TGTGCCAGCAGCATTAGCGGGGAAGGGGAGACCCAGTACTTC. The chain has TRBV7-6 and TRBJ2-5; 8 bases fit TRBD2. CDR3 size: 14 residues. The trim removed 5 bases at V and 5 bases at J, leaving 7 bases unmatched. Germline lookup yields CDR1 SGHVS and CDR2 FNYEAQ.

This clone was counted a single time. CDR3 protein: CATSERGGPTNEQFF. The DNA of the CDR3 is TGTGCCACCAGTGAGCGGGGGGGCCCTACCAATGAGCAGTTCTTC. The chain joins TRBV24-1 to TRBJ2-1; 9 bases fit TRBD2. V lost 4 bases to trimming and J lost 6 bases; unmatched junction nucleotides: 6. The CDR3 extends over 15 amino acids. Germline lookup yields CDR1 KGHDR and CDR2 SFDVKD.

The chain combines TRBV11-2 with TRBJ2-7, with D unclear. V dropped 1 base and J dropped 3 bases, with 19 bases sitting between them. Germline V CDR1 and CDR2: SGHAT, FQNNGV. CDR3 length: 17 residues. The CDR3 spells CASSLGYEAGIFYEQYF. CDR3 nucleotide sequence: TGTGCCAGCAGCTTAGGATATGAAGCAGGCATCTTCTACGAGCAGTACTTC. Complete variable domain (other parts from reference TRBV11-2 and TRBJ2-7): EAGVAQSPRYKIIEKRQSVAFWCNPISGHATLYWYQQILGQGPKLLIQFQNNGVVDDSQLPKDRFSAERLKGVDSTLKIQPAKLEDSAVYLCASSLGYEAGIFYEQYFGPGTRLTVT.

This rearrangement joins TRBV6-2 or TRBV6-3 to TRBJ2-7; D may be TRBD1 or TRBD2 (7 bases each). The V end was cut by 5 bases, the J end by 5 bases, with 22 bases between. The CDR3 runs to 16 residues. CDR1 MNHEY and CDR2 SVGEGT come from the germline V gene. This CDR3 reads CASSPPGGQWDHEQYF. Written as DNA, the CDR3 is TGTGCCAGCAGTCCCCCGGGGGGACAGTGGGACCACGAGCAGTACTTC.

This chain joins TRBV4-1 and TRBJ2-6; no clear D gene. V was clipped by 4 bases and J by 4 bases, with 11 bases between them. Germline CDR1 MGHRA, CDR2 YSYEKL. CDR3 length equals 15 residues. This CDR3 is CASSPSITGANVLTF. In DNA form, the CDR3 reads TGCGCCAGCAGCCCCTCTATAACCGGGGCCAACGTCCTGACTTTC.

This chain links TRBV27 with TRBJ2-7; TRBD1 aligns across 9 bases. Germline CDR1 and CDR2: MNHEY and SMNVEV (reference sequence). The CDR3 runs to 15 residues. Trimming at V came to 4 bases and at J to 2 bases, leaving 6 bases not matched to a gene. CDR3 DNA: TGTGCCAGCAGTTCCACCGGGACAGGGACCTACGAGCAGTACTTC. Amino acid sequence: CASSSTGTGTYEQYF.

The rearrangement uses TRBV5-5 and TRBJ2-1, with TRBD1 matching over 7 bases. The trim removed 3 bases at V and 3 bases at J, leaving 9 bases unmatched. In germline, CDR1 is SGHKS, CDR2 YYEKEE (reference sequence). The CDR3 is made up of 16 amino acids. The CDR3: CASSSAGTELYNEQFF. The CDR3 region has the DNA TGTGCCAGCAGCTCCGCCGGGACAGAACTCTACAATGAGCAGTTCTTC.

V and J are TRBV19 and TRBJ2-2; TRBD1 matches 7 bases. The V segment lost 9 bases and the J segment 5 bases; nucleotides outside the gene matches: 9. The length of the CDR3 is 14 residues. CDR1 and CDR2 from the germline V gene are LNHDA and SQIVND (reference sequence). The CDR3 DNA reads TGTGCCAGCAACGACAGGGTCGGGACCGGGGAGCTGTTTTTT. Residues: CASNDRVGTGELFF.

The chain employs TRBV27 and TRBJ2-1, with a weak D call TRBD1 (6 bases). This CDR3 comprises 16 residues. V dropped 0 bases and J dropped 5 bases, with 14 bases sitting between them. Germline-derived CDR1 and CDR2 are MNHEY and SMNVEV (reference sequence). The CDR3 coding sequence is TGTGCCAGCAGTTTATCGTTGCAGGGGCTCAACAATGAGCAGTTCTTC. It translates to CASSLSLQGLNNEQFF.

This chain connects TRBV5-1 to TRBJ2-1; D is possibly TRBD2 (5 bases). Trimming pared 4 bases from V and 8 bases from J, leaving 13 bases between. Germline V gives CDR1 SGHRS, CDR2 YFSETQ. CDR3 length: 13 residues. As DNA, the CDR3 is TGCGCCAGCAGCCCGAAACAGAGGGATGAGCAGTTCTTC. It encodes CASSPKQRDEQFF.